Below, one T cell receptor beta chain is given with its context. Its antigen is unknown. The sample comes from a study of beta chain features in type 1 diabetes. The V gene lost 1 base and the J gene lost 9 bases, with 5 bases spanning the gap. This CDR3 is built from 11 residues. Germline lookup yields CDR1 SGDLS and CDR2 YYNGEE. The study's findings and limits: Cells carrying high TCR expression could end up over-represented when cDNA is sequenced. Among type 1 diabetes patients, VDJ junctions had fewer insertions and more deletions.

The sequenced template was cDNA made from the entire isolated RNA. Only in-frame clones appear in the TCRdb table, and some are missing; sequencing was by immunoSEQ multiplex PCR. Here the sample spans hundreds of thousands of clones, roughly 16% being singletons. The chain links TRBV9 to TRBJ2-1; no definite D call. Specimen: naive CD4+ T cells from blood. This sequence originates from a woman aged 18-29 years in good health. The CDR3 nucleotides read TGTGCCAGCAGCGTAACGGGTGAGCAGTTCTTC. Amino acid sequence: CASSVTGEQFF.